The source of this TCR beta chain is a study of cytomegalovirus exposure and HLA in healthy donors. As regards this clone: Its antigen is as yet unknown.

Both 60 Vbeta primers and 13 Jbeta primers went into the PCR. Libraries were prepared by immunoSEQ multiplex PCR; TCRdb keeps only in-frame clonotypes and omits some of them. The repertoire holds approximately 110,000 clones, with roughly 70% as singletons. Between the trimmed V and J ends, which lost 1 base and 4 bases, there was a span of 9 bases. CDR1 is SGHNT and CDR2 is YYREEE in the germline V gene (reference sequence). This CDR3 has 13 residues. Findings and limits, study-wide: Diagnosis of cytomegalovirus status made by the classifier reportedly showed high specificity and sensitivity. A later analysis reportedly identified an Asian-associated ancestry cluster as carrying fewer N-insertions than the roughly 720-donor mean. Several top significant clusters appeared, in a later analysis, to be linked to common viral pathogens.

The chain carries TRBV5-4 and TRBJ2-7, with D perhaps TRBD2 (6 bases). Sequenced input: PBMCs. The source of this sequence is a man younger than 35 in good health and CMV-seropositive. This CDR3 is CASSLIGGYEQYV. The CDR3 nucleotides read TGTGCCAGCAGCTTGATCGGGGGTTACGAGCAGTACGTC.